This T cell receptor beta chain was documented in a study of T-cell reconstitution after alpha-beta-depleted transplantation in children. General study findings and limits: Expanded clones from the graft, numbering several hundred, reportedly supplied alpha-beta T cells about two months after transplant. Newly made T cells mostly supplied T-cell counts and diversity one year after transplant. Elevated TCRbeta diversity at day 60 was traced, in some patients, to surviving recipient T cells and thymic progenitors.

This clonotype was detected many times. What it recognizes is unknown. For TCRbeta, the library was prepared with unique molecular identifiers. MiXCR, applied by TCRdb to the PCR reads, yields one record per CDR3 protein. The data hold some 600,000 distinct CDR3 sequences, with over 10% observed a single time. Per the germline V gene, CDR1 is MNHEY and CDR2 is SVGAGI. The CDR3 has 13 amino acids. The V gene lost 2 bases and the J gene lost 4 bases, with 7 bases spanning the gap. This specimen was PBMCs, mostly from graft donor cells, taken 360 days after TCRalphabeta/CD19-depleted stem cell transplant. This chain joins TRBV6-5 and TRBJ2-3; D not resolved. This clonotype was obtained from a male patient between 10 and 17 years old who had a stem cell transplant for acute myeloid leukemia, so the T cells may come from the graft donor. The CDR3 loop is CASSYRVADTQYF. In DNA form, the CDR3 reads TGTGCCAGCAGTTACCGGGTAGCAGATACGCAGTATTTT.